Detailed here is one TCR beta chain. This entry belongs to a study of T-cell memory formation after mild COVID-19. The CDR3 is 13 residues long. Germline CDR1 and CDR2: SGHDN and FVKESK. Trimming removed 6 bases from V and 6 bases from J, with 15 bases in between. 5'RACE with constant-segment primers built TCRalpha and TCRbeta cDNA libraries with UMIs. TCRdb itself ran the 5' RACE reads through MiXCR, one entry per CDR3 protein. The sample consists of roughly 35,000 distinct CDR3 sequences, around 21% of them appearing once. This chain uses TRBV14 with TRBJ2-7; the D gene is possibly TRBD1 (6 bases). The sample comprised PBMCs or a T cell subset sorted from them (not recorded which). The TCR comes from an adult who had mild COVID-19 (a few samples of this study predate the infection). Cell type and time point are not known. CDR3 residues: CASSTDVQGEQYF. The CDR3 nucleotides read TGTGCCAGCAGTACGGACGTACAGGGCGAGCAGTACTTC.